The table lists the clone carrying this T cell receptor (beta chain) with a few counts. Its antigen remains unidentified. The data were obtained in a study of CD8 T cells in ankylosing spondylitis. TCRdb reprocessed the 5' RACE reads via MiXCR and lists one record per CDR3 protein. The table has approximately 150,000 distinct CDR3 sequences, approximately 44% seen once. Study results and caveats: Earlier studies detected some motif variants in reactive arthritis synovial fluid and blood. For ankylosing spondylitis blood, a TCR beta motif of under ten highly homologous variants appeared characteristic.

Germline V CDR1 and CDR2: DFQATT, SNEGSKA (reference sequence). CDR3 length: 13 amino acids. V lost 1 base and J 5 bases, leaving 11 bases between the germline ends. V gene TRBV20-1 combines with J gene TRBJ1-1, with a weak D call TRBD1 (5 bases). Sequenced: synovial fluid, either unsorted or a sorted T cell fraction (not recorded which). The source of this sequence is a male donor with ankylosing spondylitis. The CDR3: CSARATGYTEAFF. The CDR3, as DNA: TGCAGTGCTAGAGCCACAGGCTATACTGAAGCTTTCTTT.